These 10 T cell receptor beta chains were sequenced from one sample in a study of T cell responses to AZD1222 COVID-19 vaccine. The repertoire was sequenced with immunoSEQ multiplex PCR; TCRdb's copy has only in-frame clones and lacks some. Here the sample spans roughly 96,000 clones, roughly nine tenths being singletons. Sample: peripheral blood, taken on day 0 of AZD1222 vaccination. The receptors were gathered from an adult in good health.

The chain is built from TRBV19 and TRBJ1-3; weak D call: TRBD1 (6 bases). V dropped 5 bases and J dropped 5 bases, with 10 bases sitting between them. The germline V gene has CDR1 LNHDA and CDR2 SQIVND (reference sequence). This CDR3 spans 13 amino acids. The CDR3 loop reads CASSPDSRNTIYF. Written as DNA, the CDR3 is TGTGCCAGTAGTCCGGACAGTCGAAACACCATATATTTT.

The J gene is TRBJ1-1, the V gene TRBV10-3; tentatively, D is TRBD1 (6 bases). Germline lookup yields CDR1 ENHRY and CDR2 SYGVKD. The CDR3 has 15 amino acids. V was cut by 8 bases and J by 3 bases, with 19 bases left in between. Written as DNA, the CDR3 is TGTGCCATCCTTGACCGGACAGTCGGCTACACTGAAGCTTTCTTT. It yields the protein CAILDRTVGYTEAFF.

The chain has TRBV29-1 and TRBJ1-1; maybe TRBD1 (5 bases). Germline V gene sequence: CDR1 SQVTM, CDR2 ANQGSEA. There are 13 residues in the CDR3. The V end was cut by 4 bases, the J end by 0 bases, with 9 bases between. This chain's CDR3 is CSVVRGMNTEAFF. The CDR3 DNA reads TGCAGCGTTGTAAGGGGTATGAACACTGAAGCTTTCTTT.

Written as DNA, the CDR3 is TGTGCCAGCAGCGCGACCAGGACTGAAGCTTTCTTT. It yields the protein CASSATRTEAFF. The gene calls are TRBV7-9 and TRBJ1-1; unclear D gene. The ends were cut back, 5 bases at V and 5 bases at J, with 9 bases in the middle. Germline loops: CDR1 SEHNR, CDR2 FQNEAQ (reference sequence). The CDR3 is 12 residues long.

For the CDR3, the DNA is TGTGCCAGCACCGCGGACTCCGGGGGAGGCTACACCTTC. Encoded protein: CASTADSGGGYTF. The chain combines TRBV2 with TRBJ1-2; tentative D call: TRBD1 (5 bases). This CDR3 has 13 residues. V shed 7 bases and J shed 8 bases, with 17 bases lying between them. Germline CDR1 is SNHLY and CDR2 is FYNNEI.

The chain has TRBV7-9 and TRBJ2-2; 7 bases line up with TRBD1. The V segment lost 5 bases and the J segment 4 bases; nucleotides outside the gene matches: 10. The germline V gene has CDR1 SEHNR and CDR2 FQNEAQ (reference sequence). There are 16 residues in the CDR3. The CDR3, as DNA: TGTGCCAGCAGCGCCCGACAGGGACGGGTCACCGGGGAGCTGTTTTTT. This gives the protein CASSARQGRVTGELFF.

The rearrangement joins TRBV19 to TRBJ2-1; TRBD2 aligns across 11 bases. The V gene's germline CDR1 is LNHDA and CDR2 SQIVND (reference sequence). This CDR3 spans 15 amino acids. J gave up 7 bases and V 3 bases, and 5 bases lay outside the gene matches. DNA for the CDR3: TGTGCCAGTAGTATCTTAGCGGGGGGGCGAAATGAGCAGTTCTTC. Translated, it gives CASSILAGGRNEQFF.

The chain is built from TRBV19 and TRBJ2-2; D remains unclear. The CDR3 contains 14 residues. Trimming pared 1 base from V and 0 bases from J, leaving 3 bases between. Looked up from germline, CDR1 is LNHDA and CDR2 is SQIVND (reference sequence). The CDR3 DNA sequence: TGTGCCAGTAGTATAGGACCGAACACCGGGGAGCTGTTTTTT. Protein product: CASSIGPNTGELFF.

This clone was seen once. This chain connects TRBV5-1 to TRBJ2-5, with unresolved D. There are 13 residues in the CDR3. Trimming cost V 4 bases and J 5 bases, with 12 bases left between them. The germline V gene encodes CDR1 SGHRS and CDR2 YFSETQ. CDR3 nucleotides: TGCGCCAGCAGCCTGGACCCTTGGGAGACCCAGTACTTC. Translating it yields CASSLDPWETQYF.

As concerns this clone: Other nucleotide sequences from this sample produce the same CDR3. V is TRBV30 and J is TRBJ1-2; TRBD1 might be the D (5 bases). This CDR3 region has 11 residues. Germline loops: CDR1 GTSNPN, CDR2 SVGIG (reference sequence). Trimming cost V 1 base and J 8 bases, with 8 bases left between them. In DNA, the CDR3 is TGTGCCTGGAGTGGGGGCGGAGGCTACACCTTC. Protein sequence: CAWSGGGGYTF.